Below, 23 T cell receptor delta chains from the same sample are listed, as sequenced in a study of Vδ1+ human thymocytes. Overall study results and limits: Thymic TRG and TRD repertoires appeared highly polyclonal.

No antigen has been assigned to these receptors. The template was reverse-transcribed extracted RNA. The CDR3 regions were amplified by multiplex PCR from V-gene primers to a constant-region primer. TCRdb re-identified clones in the multiplex PCR reads via CATT. This sample has around 20,000 delta-chain clones, with 8% to 10% found just once. The material sequenced was Vdelta1+ gamma-delta thymocytes from the thymus. This sample's subset: FACS-sorted CD3+ TCRalphabeta- TCRVdelta1+ TCRVdelta2- thymocytes. The source of these receptors is a child younger than two who had congenital heart surgery.

This clone came up a few times. The rearrangement joins TRDV1 to TRDJ1; 9 bases agree with TRDD3. CDR1 is TSWWSYY, CDR2 QGS, per germline. This CDR3 contains 17 residues. The V segment lost 7 bases and the J segment 3 bases; nucleotides outside the gene matches: 15. The CDR3, as DNA: TGTGCTCTTGTTAAAATGGGGGATAGACCCACGTCCGATAAACTCATCTTT. Residues: CALVKMGDRPTSDKLIF.

This clone was detected a few times. The chain is built from TRDV1 and TRDJ2; D not certain. V was pared by 0 bases and J by 0 bases, with 14 bases between. This CDR3 has 18 amino acids. CDR1 TSWWSYY and CDR2 QGS come from the germline V gene. DNA of the CDR3: TGTGCTCTTGGGGAACTGTGTGAGGGAGCGCCTTTGACAGCACAACTCTTCTTT. As protein: CALGELCEGAPLTAQLFF.

As regards this clone: A much larger clonotype is one base distant, so this may be a read error. The J gene call is TRDJ2, but no V gene call exists. There are 12 residues in the CDR3. This CDR3 reads CACGAVTAQLFF. The CDR3, as DNA: TGTGCCTGTGGTGCCGTGACAGCACAACTCTTCTTT.

This clone was seen only a few times. A junction end diverges from the germline sequence, so it may reflect a read error. The chain combines TRDV1 with TRDJ1, with 11 bases lining up with TRDD3. Germline V gene sequence: CDR1 TSWWSYY, CDR2 QGS. The CDR3 loop spans 21 amino acids. The CDR3 loop reads CSLGELTSNPNWGIYHDKLIF. CDR3 DNA sequence: TGTTCTCTTGGGGAACTCACCTCTAATCCAAACTGGGGGATATACCACGATAAACTCATCTTT.

A few counts support this clone. This sequence joins TRDV1 and TRDJ1; TRDD3 matches 8 bases. Trimming removed 0 bases from V and 0 bases from J; junction bases left unmatched: 9. The CDR3 runs to 18 residues. Germline values: CDR1 TSWWSYY, CDR2 QGS. The CDR3 nucleotides are TGTGCTCTTGGGGAACTGTATGTGCTGGGGGAGCACACCGATAAACTCATCTTT. This sequence encodes CALGELYVLGEHTDKLIF.

This clone was detected a few times. The chain links TRDV1 to TRDJ1; TRDD3 matches 13 bases. CDR1 TSWWSYY and CDR2 QGS come from the germline V gene. The length of the CDR3 is 18 residues. The ends lost 9 bases at V and 4 bases at J; junction bases unmatched: 17. This CDR3 is CALSRRPFTGGYGDKLIF. The CDR3 coding sequence is TGTGCTCTCTCCAGAAGGCCCTTTACTGGGGGATACGGCGATAAACTCATCTTT.

The J gene is TRDJ1, the V gene TRDV1; 12 bases map to TRDD3. Here the J gene came from matching the DNA to germline, since TCRdb omits it. The trim removed 0 bases at V and 0 bases at J, leaving 11 bases unmatched. The CDR3 has 20 amino acids. CDR1 and CDR2 (germline): TSWWSYY, QGS. In nucleotides, the CDR3 is TGTGCTCTTGGGGAACTTTCCTACGCTGGGGGATACGAGTACACCGATAAACTCATCTTT. This codes for CALGELSYAGGYEYTDKLIF.

This clone was recorded a few times. The V gene is TRDV1, the J gene TRDJ1; 8 nucleotides align to TRDD3. CDR1 is TSWWSYY and CDR2 is QGS in the germline V gene. The CDR3 extends over 17 amino acids. V lost 3 bases to trimming and J lost 0 bases; unmatched junction nucleotides: 9. The CDR3 loop reads CALGDPTGGGYTDKLIF. The CDR3 bases are TGTGCTCTTGGGGATCCGACTGGGGGGGGGTACACCGATAAACTCATCTTT.

This clone was seen a few times. This chain links TRDV1 with TRDJ2; 8 bases match TRDD3. The CDR3 sequence is 18 residues long. The J segment lost 6 bases and the V segment lost 0 bases, leaving 12 bases of the junction unmatched. Per the germline V gene, CDR1 is TSWWSYY and CDR2 is QGS. CDR3 in DNA: TGTGCTCTTGGGGAACTGGGATACTGGGGGGCCCCCGCAGCACAACTCTTCTTT. Protein product: CALGELGYWGAPAAQLFF.

This clone has a handful of counts. V gene TRDV1 combines with J gene TRDJ1; TRDD3 agrees at 13 bases. V trimming: 4 bases; J trimming: 0 bases; junction bases outside the gene matches: 41. The CDR3 length is 29 residues. The germline CDR1 and CDR2 sequences are TSWWSYY and QGS. This chain's CDR3 is CALGASPRDLFYRKSTGGYAWGYTDKLIF. DNA for the CDR3: TGTGCTCTTGGGGCAAGCCCTAGGGACCTTTTCTATCGCAAATCTACTGGGGGATACGCGTGGGGGTACACCGATAAACTCATCTTT.

This clone was counted between two and nine times. The chain couples TRDV1 to TRDJ1, with TRDD3 matching over 11 bases. In germline, CDR1 is TSWWSYY, CDR2 QGS. V lost 1 base to trimming and J lost 0 bases; unmatched junction nucleotides: 13. This CDR3 region has 20 residues. In nucleotides, the CDR3 is TGTGCTCTTGGGGAACCCCTGAACTGGGGGATAACGGAGTACACCGATAAACTCATCTTT. This codes for CALGEPLNWGITEYTDKLIF.

The chain is built from TRDV1 and TRDJ1; TRDD3 matches at 8 bases. CDR1 is TSWWSYY and CDR2 is QGS in the germline V gene. The CDR3 is made up of 17 amino acids. After removal of 0 bases from V and 2 bases from J, the junction contained 8 bases not matched to a gene. The CDR3 reads CALGELISTGGTDKLIF. CDR3 nucleotides: TGTGCTCTTGGGGAACTTATCAGTACTGGGGGGACCGATAAACTCATCTTT.

About this clone itself: Other DNA sequences within the sample encode an identical CDR3. This chain uses TRDV1 with TRDJ1; tentative D call: TRDD3 (5 bases). CDR3 length equals 16 residues. Germline CDR1 is TSWWSYY and CDR2 is QGS. V was pared by 4 bases and J by 0 bases, with 15 bases between. The CDR3 coding sequence is TGTGCTCTTGGGGCACGAGGGATCGGGGACACCGATAAACTCATCTTT. This gives the protein CALGARGIGDTDKLIF.

This clone appeared a few times. This sequence joins TRDV1 and TRDJ1; a possible D gene is TRDD3 (5 bases). The germline gives CDR1 TSWWSYY, CDR2 QGS. Deletions cut 9 bases from V and 0 bases from J, with 20 bases between. There are 16 residues in the CDR3. The CDR3 DNA is TGTGCTCTGAAACGTTGGGGAACCCCTTACACCGATAAACTCATCTTT. Translated, it gives CALKRWGTPYTDKLIF.

The rearrangement joins TRDV1 to TRDJ1, with 10 positions matching TRDD3. V was pared by 0 bases and J by 2 bases, with 21 bases of the junction left unmatched. Per the germline V gene, CDR1 is TSWWSYY and CDR2 is QGS. The CDR3 covers 22 residues. CDR3 bases: TGTGCTCTTGGGGAACTTTGCCCTACTATGATAGGTTCCTGGGGGATAACCGATAAACTCATCTTT. Translated: CALGELCPTMIGSWGITDKLIF.

This clone was counted between two and nine times. This chain joins TRDV1 and TRDJ1; D may be TRDD3 (6 bases). CDR1 and CDR2 (germline): TSWWSYY, QGS. The germline V and J ends were trimmed by 0 bases and 1 base, with 18 bases remaining between them. The CDR3 has 18 amino acids. CDR3 in DNA: TGTGCTCTTGGGGAACTATGGGGATTTCCGACGATCACCGATAAACTCATCTTT. Protein product: CALGELWGFPTITDKLIF.

This clone was seen a few times. The chain carries TRDV1 and TRDJ1, with 9 bases fitting TRDD3. V lost 7 bases to trimming and J lost 0 bases; unmatched junction nucleotides: 24. This CDR3 has 21 residues. Germline V gene sequence: CDR1 TSWWSYY, CDR2 QGS. Here the CDR3 reads CALEDRSCGQGIRPYTDKLIF. The CDR3 DNA reads as TGTGCTCTTGAGGACCGCTCCTGTGGGCAGGGGATACGCCCCTACACCGATAAACTCATCTTT.

This clone has only a few counts. The chain couples TRDV1 to TRDJ1, with 7 nucleotides matching TRDD3. CDR1 TSWWSYY and CDR2 QGS come from the germline V gene. CDR3 length equals 19 residues. J lost 1 base, V lost 3 bases, and 17 bases had no gene match. The DNA of the CDR3 is TGTGCTCTTGGGGATAACCTCGTAAGGGATACAAGGGCCACCGATAAACTCATCTTT. Protein product: CALGDNLVRDTRATDKLIF.

This clone turned up a few times. The chain has TRDV1 and TRDJ1; D is uncertain. CDR3 length: 18 amino acids. From germline, CDR1 is TSWWSYY and CDR2 QGS. Trimming pared 6 bases from V and 0 bases from J, leaving 23 bases between. The CDR3 nucleotides read TGTGCTCTTGGCCGTGAACGCGCTTTGCCTCCCTACACCGATAAACTCATCTTT. Its translation: CALGRERALPPYTDKLIF.

This clone was picked up a small number of times. The rearrangement joins TRDV1 to TRDJ1; 8 bases agree with TRDD3. The CDR3 contains 19 residues. Germline V CDR1 and CDR2: TSWWSYY, QGS. Germline trimming cut 6 bases from V and 4 bases from J; bases unmatched to any gene: 22. The CDR3 spells CALGAALGDPQLRDDKLIF. The CDR3 DNA sequence: TGTGCTCTTGGTGCTGCCTTGGGGGATCCGCAACTTAGAGACGATAAACTCATCTTT.

This clone was seen a few times. The rearrangement uses TRDV1 and TRDJ1; D is possibly TRDD2 or TRDD3 (8 bases each). V shed 1 base and J shed 0 bases, with 18 bases lying between them. The CDR3 runs 18 residues. Per the germline V gene, CDR1 is TSWWSYY and CDR2 is QGS. As DNA, the CDR3 is TGTGCTCTTGGGGAACCTTCCTACGACTGGGGGTACACCGATAAACTCATCTTT. It encodes CALGEPSYDWGYTDKLIF.

Without a V gene call, the J gene is given as TRDJ1; the DNA was not used to check the table's D call, TRDD3. The CDR3 covers 23 residues. DNA for the CDR3: TGTGCTCTTGGGGTAGCTCGCTTTTTCACCGCCATACTGGGGGATCCCTACACCGATAAACTCATCTTT. Amino acids: CALGVARFFTAILGDPYTDKLIF.

The chain combines TRDV1 with TRDJ1; 9 bases fit TRDD2. The CDR3 loop spans 19 amino acids. Germline lookup yields CDR1 TSWWSYY and CDR2 QGS. Trimming at V came to 4 bases and at J to 10 bases, leaving 25 bases not matched to a gene. CDR3 loop: CALGVPGLPTFPYPTGLIF. In DNA form, the CDR3 reads TGTGCTCTTGGGGTCCCTGGCCTTCCTACGTTCCCTTACCCGACGGGACTCATCTTT.